The sequence of this T cell receptor (beta chain) was determined in a study of cytomegalovirus exposure and HLA in healthy donors (dated by TCRdb to 2017 to 2019). Background on the whole study: In an earlier analysis of roughly 590 of the donors, 276 Gb of sequence data and roughly 100 million unique TCR beta sequences from approximately 180 million T cells were reported. The number of typed donors differed by locus: about 629-630 for A, B, C, DRB1 and DQB1; roughly 510 for DQA1; some 610 for DPA1; and about 450 for DPB1. To study patterns of TCR occurrence, a later analysis re-analyzed previously published TCR beta repertoires from 500 to 850 donors and added high-resolution HLA genotyping. Class I and class II HLA loci were covered by the typing at four-digit resolution. In a later genetic analysis, genome-wide SNP genotypes for about 65% of the roughly 700 donors were used, and that subset was treated as a discovery cohort. To predict cytomegalovirus infection status, the study brought together high-throughput TCR immunosequencing, statistical association of individual TCRs with disease status, and machine learning. The study profiled the T cell repertoires of 500 to 800 subjects by immunosequencing and related them to cytomegalovirus serostatus. The genetic ancestry cluster associated with self-reported Caucasian donors included 81% of the 398 genotyped donors. An earlier analysis of some 500 of the donors applied high-throughput TCR beta sequencing to assess whether each TCR beta V gene segment acted as functional or pseudogenic. Four or five DR-DQ haplotypes were treated as single units for association and clustering because of strong linkage in the cohort. Every repertoire in the discovery cohort had been generated on one and the same sequencing platform. Donor age, sex, ethnicity and CMV serostatus were collected together with the repertoire data. Among 350 to 400 genotyped donors of the cohort, an average of roughly 240,000 unique TCR beta nucleotide sequences were sequenced per donor, approximately 20% of them non-productive. In the later analysis, no new phenotypic data were used to find candidate immune exposures; instead, reliance was placed on TCR beta sequences and their occurrence across donors. About 300 gigabases of sequencing data and tens of millions of unique TCR sequences were included in an early release covering 550 to 800 HLA-typed donors. Besides the first cohort of approximately 710 subjects, a separate validation cohort made up of around 120 different subjects was used. The study was designed to test whether signatures of past pathogen exposure could be identified by cataloging public T cell receptors. What the work shows at the level of the full study, not this receptor alone: The 87-base-pair reads could not distinguish some IMGT-functional V segments, including TRBV6-2 and TRBV6-3, so those segments were excluded. The authors suggested that the approach could potentially be extended to other disease states and immunological phenotypes. In a later analysis, TCR association rates were found to vary across HLA loci, with the most associated TCRs seen for DRB1 alleles and the fewest for HLA-C alleles. The classifier was reported to diagnose cytomegalovirus status with high specificity and sensitivity in both the original and validation cohorts. For the cohort, immune exposure information was limited to CMV serostatus. In a later analysis, most CMV-associated TCR beta chains were found to appear HLA-restricted, with HLA associations seemingly driven largely by CMV exposure. The earlier analysis of 450 to 700 of the donors excluded 15 to 20 rarely observed V segments, including chromosome 9 orphons, because counts were too low. Correlated functional status among segregating V segments might reflect linkage disequilibrium, but an unknown experimental factor could not be ruled out. The study gave a list of more than 150 TCR beta chains associated with cytomegalovirus. In this cohort, only TCR beta chains were sequenced, and detectable features were limited by the absence of alpha or paired-chain data. In vitro tests confirmed that a few of the cytomegalovirus-associated TCR beta chains recognize cytomegalovirus antigens. When HLA alleles, especially DR and DQ, strongly co-occurred, attributing TCR associations to individual alleles was difficult. In a later analysis, some 17,000 TCR beta sequences were associated with specific HLA alleles at a false discovery rate of 0.05. Because some donors lacked HLA typing at each locus, the association tests relied only on the typed subset. A further reported finding was that TCR beta sequences accurately predicted the HLA-A and HLA-B alleles for most subjects in the first cohort. Most TCR sequences were observed very rarely across donors, whereas some public TCRs were present in many individuals. Compared with equally common non-associated chains, HLA-associated TCR beta chains in a later analysis were more clonally expanded and had lower generation probabilities. Roughly uniform sequencing depth across donors was assumed in presence/absence analyses, although this assumption may not hold. A later analysis reported that several top co-occurrence clusters appeared linked to parvovirus B19, influenza, CMV and Epstein-Barr virus. A cluster of highly shared sequence variants was judged likely to be a technical artifact of the sequencing pipeline. A later genetic analysis associated a missense DCLRE1C variant with V-gene and J-gene trimming of TCR beta chains, and an independent cohort replicated the association. A later genetic analysis reported fewer N-insertions in productive TCRs among donors in an Asian-associated ancestry cluster than the roughly 620-donor mean. In an earlier analysis of 587 of the donors, most TCR beta V segments appeared in productive rearrangements about 87% or about 30% of the time, broadly matching IMGT annotations.

From cysteine to phenylalanine, the CDR3 is 14 amino acids long. The CDR3 DNA has 42 bases and is translated from base 1. Via the germline V gene, CDR1 is SGHAT and CDR2 FQNNGV. V loses 2 bases, J loses 7 bases, and the germline ends lie 9 bases apart. Library method: the immunoSEQ multiplex PCR assay. The multiplex PCR relied on a mix of 60 forward primers for TCR Vbeta segments and 13 reverse primers for TCR Jbeta segments. A multiplex PCR assay on genomic DNA amplified the CDR3 region of rearranged TCR beta genes. The Illumina HiSeq System was used to sequence the amplified TCR beta libraries as 87-base-pair reads. Processing in the source paper ran as follows. A later analysis counted tens of millions of unique TCR beta chains across the 600 to 850 repertoires, and about 10 million of these chains were shared by at least two donors. Raw reads were error-corrected and collapsed into unique sequences with a nearest-neighbor algorithm that merged closely related sequences to remove PCR and sequencing errors. Alignment of CDR3 sequences to IMGT reference sequences was used to assign V, D and J gene segments. For a sequence to be retained, at least a six-nucleotide match to both a V gene segment and a J gene segment was required. Rearrangements were classified as productive when the CDR3 lacked stop codons and remained in frame with V and J, and all other rearrangements were classified as non-productive. CDR3 was defined according to IMGT convention as the region running from the second conserved V-encoded cysteine to the conserved J-encoded phenylalanine. The earlier analysis of about 610 of the donors excluded any sequence lacking an unambiguous match to a single V gene segment. An earlier analysis of a few hundred of the donors classified V segments as functional when productive rearrangements were above 56.7% and as segregating when the standard deviation between donors was above 5%. A statistical classification framework was built for diagnosing cytomegalovirus status from the catalog of TCR beta chain sequences. A later analysis assigned V and J genes by comparing TCR nucleotide sequences with IMGT/GENE-DB human TR gene sequences. Using the TCRdist pipeline, a later analysis assigned CDR3 sequences along with most-parsimonious VDJ recombination scenarios. In a later analysis, each TCR beta chain was defined by its CDR3 amino acid sequence together with its V-gene family, and reads without a unique V-gene family were excluded. In a later analysis, 550 to 650 highly shared, low-generation-probability nucleotide sequences were removed to address suspected cross-contamination and a sequencing artifact. In a later analysis, a clonal expansion index was calculated for each public chain from normalized within-repertoire ranks of inferred template counts. In a later analysis, generation probabilities were computed with a VDJ recombination model fitted to out-of-frame rearrangements, and the resulting probabilities were checked against IGoR. In a later analysis, hypergeometric tests were used to score TCR-TCR, TCR-HLA and TCR-CMV co-occurrence, with a repertoire-size bias correction applied to TCR pairs. To estimate false discovery rates, a later analysis permuted the HLA or CMV assignments 20 times. In a later analysis, co-occurring TCRs were grouped using DBSCAN, with TCRdist sequence similarity added in when clustering inside HLA-allele-positive subsets. Co-occurrence clustering excluded repertoires with fewer than 30,000 or more than 120,000 public chains, plus five with anomalous nucleotide sharing. TCRdb stores this immuneACCESS table with in-frame sequences only. Part of the clones is absent; in the studies checked, under half of the shortfall reflects unresolved V genes, and no reason is known for the rest. D and trimming were read from the DNA, whereas the V and J calls and clone size are those reported in that table. This sample comprises around 130,000 clones, about two thirds of them detected only once. The top ten clonotypes cover about 3% of the sample.

This clone was counted a few times. The clone's antigen remains unknown. No much larger clonotype is one base removed from it; base qualities were not supplied. The cohort was made up of several hundred healthy bone marrow donors. Cohort members were all nominally healthy when sampled, although unrecorded immune exposures were likely present. The donor tested CMV seropositive, placing the donor among the 290 or so seropositive members of the cohort. Each donor provided a peripheral blood sample, and peripheral blood mononuclear cells were used for TCR beta sequencing. Genomic DNA was extracted from the blood cell samples with the Qiagen DNeasy Blood Extraction Kit.

The sequencing sample was made of PBMCs. The sequence joins TRBV11-2 to TRBJ1-6; no confident D gene assignment can be made. This clonotype originated in a woman in her sixties in good health and CMV-seropositive. The nucleotides are TGTGCCAGCAGCTTAATCACAGCCAATTCACCCCTCCACTTT. This sequence encodes CASSLITANSPLHF.